Sequencing of this TCR beta chain was carried out in a study of T cells in tuberculosis. Looked up from germline, CDR1 is KGHSH and CDR2 is LQKENI. V was pared by 3 bases and J by 3 bases, with 18 bases of the junction left unmatched. This CDR3 has 19 residues. Sequencing was performed with immunoSEQ multiplex PCR; in TCRdb, only in-frame clones are kept and a portion is missing. Among fewer than 35,000 clones listed, around 86% were seen once. Time point given: new active TB diagnosis, blood taken before or within 7 days of starting treatment. This TCR was recovered from an adult with tuberculosis. V and J are TRBV18 and TRBJ2-3; 7 bases map to TRBD2. Sequenced here: PBMCs, sampled at tuberculosis diagnosis. This chain's CDR3 is CASSPPGRNLGGGTDTQYF. Written as DNA, the CDR3 is TGTGCCAGCTCACCCCCGGGACGGAATCTCGGCGGGGGAACAGATACGCAGTATTTT.